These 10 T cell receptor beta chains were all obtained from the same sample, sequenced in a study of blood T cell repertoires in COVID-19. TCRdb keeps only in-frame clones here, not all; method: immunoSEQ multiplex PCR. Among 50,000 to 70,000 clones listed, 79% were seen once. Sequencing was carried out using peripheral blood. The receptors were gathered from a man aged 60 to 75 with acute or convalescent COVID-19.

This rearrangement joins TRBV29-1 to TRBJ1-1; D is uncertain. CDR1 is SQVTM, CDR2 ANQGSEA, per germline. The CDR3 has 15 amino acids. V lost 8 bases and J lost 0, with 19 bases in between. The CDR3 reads CSFRPVASMNTEAFF. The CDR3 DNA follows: TGCAGCTTCCGCCCAGTGGCCTCAATGAACACTGAAGCTTTCTTT.

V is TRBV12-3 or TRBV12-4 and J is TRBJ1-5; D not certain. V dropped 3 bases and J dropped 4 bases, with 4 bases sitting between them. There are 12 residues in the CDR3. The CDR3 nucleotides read TGTGCCAGCAGTTTTAATAATCAGCCCCAGCATTTT. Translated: CASSFNNQPQHF.

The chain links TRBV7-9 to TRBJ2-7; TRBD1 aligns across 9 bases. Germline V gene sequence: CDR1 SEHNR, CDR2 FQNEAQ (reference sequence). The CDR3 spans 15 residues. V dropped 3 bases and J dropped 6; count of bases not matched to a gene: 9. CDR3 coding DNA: TGTGCCAGCAGCTTTCAAGTGGGACAGGGAAGCGAGCAGTACTTC. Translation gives CASSFQVGQGSEQYF.

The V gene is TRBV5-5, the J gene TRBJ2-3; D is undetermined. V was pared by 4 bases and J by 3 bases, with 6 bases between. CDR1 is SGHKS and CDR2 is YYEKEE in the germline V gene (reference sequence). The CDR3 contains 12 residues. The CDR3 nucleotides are TGTGCCAGCAGCCCAACTACAGATACGCAGTATTTT. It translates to CASSPTTDTQYF.

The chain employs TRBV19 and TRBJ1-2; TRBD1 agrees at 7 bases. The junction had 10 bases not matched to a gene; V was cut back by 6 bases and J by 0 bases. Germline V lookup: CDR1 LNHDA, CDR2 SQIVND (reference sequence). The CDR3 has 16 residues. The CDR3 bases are TGTGCCAGTAGCGACCCTCCAGGGGGAGCTAACTATGGCTACACCTTC. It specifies CASSDPPGGANYGYTF. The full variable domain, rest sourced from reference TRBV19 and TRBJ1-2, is DGGITQSPKYLFRKEGQNVTLSCEQNLNHDAMYWYRQDPGQGLRLIYYSQIVNDFQKGDIAEGYSVSREKKESFPLTVTSAQKNPTAFYLCASSDPPGGANYGYTFGSGTRLTVV.

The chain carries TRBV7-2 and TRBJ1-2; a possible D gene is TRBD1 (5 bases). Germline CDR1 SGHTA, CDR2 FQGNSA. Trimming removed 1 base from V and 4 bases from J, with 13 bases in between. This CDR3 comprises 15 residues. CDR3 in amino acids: CASSLDGGGLYGYTF. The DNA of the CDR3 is TGTGCCAGCAGCTTAGACGGGGGGGGACTCTATGGCTACACCTTC.

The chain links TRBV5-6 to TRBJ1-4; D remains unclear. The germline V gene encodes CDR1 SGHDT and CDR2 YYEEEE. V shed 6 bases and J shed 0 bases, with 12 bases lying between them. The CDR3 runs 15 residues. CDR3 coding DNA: TGTGCCAGCAATTCGCTAGGTCCAACTAATGAAAAACTGTTTTTT. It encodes CASNSLGPTNEKLFF.

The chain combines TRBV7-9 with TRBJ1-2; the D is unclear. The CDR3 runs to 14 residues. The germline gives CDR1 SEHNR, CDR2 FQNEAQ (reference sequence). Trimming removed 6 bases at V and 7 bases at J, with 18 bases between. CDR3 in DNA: TGTGCCAGCAGGCCCTTTTGGGCTGAGGGTGGCTACACCTTC. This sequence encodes CASRPFWAEGGYTF. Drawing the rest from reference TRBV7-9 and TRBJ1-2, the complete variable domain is DTGVSQNPRHKITKRGQNVTFRCDPISEHNRLYWYRQTLGQGPEFLTYFQNEAQLEKSRLLSDRFSAERPKGSFSTLEIQRTEQGDSAMYLCASRPFWAEGGYTFGSGTRLTVV.

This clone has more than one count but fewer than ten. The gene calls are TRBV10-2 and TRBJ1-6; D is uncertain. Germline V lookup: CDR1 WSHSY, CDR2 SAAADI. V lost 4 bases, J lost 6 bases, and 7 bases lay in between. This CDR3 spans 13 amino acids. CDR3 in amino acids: CASSAQLNSPLHF. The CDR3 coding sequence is TGCGCCAGCAGTGCACAGCTTAATTCACCCCTCCACTTT.

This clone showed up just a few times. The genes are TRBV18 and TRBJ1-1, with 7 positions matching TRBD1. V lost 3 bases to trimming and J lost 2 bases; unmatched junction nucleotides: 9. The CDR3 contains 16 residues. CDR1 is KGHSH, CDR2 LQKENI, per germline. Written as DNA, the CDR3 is TGTGCCAGCTCACCGACAGGGCAAAGCCTTAACACTGAAGCTTTCTTT. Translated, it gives CASSPTGQSLNTEAFF. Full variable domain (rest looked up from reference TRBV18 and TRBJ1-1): NAGVMQNPRHLVRRRGQEARLRCSPMKGHSHVYWYRQLPEEGLKFMVYLQKENIIDESGMPKERFSAEFPKEGPSILRIQQVVRGDSAAYFCASSPTGQSLNTEAFFGQGTRLTVV.